This T cell receptor (beta chain) originates from a study of T cell responses to AZD1222 COVID-19 vaccine. About the study: Pooled in the analysis were second doses at about 4 or about 12 weeks. Study observations and caveats: Mapped onto spike, vaccine-associated CD4 TCRs spanned it and were dominant at 160-218 and 743-854. In a largely white British group with more females than males, clonal diversity was possibly underestimated.

For this clone: Its antigen is unknown.

Measured with immunoSEQ multiplex PCR; TCRdb has only the in-frame clones, and not every one. This table holds about 130,000 clones, 92% found once. The V gene lost 6 bases and the J gene lost 0 bases, with 13 bases spanning the gap. The CDR3 sequence is 15 residues long. Per germline, CDR1 SGHRS and CDR2 YFSETQ. This receptor was obtained from an adult in good health. The chain uses TRBV5-1 and TRBJ2-1; the D gene could be TRBD1 or TRBD2 (5 bases each). This material consisted of peripheral blood, taken on day 0 of AZD1222 vaccination. CDR3 protein: CASTPDGASYNEQFF. The CDR3 DNA is TGCGCCAGCACCCCTGACGGGGCCTCCTACAATGAGCAGTTCTTC.